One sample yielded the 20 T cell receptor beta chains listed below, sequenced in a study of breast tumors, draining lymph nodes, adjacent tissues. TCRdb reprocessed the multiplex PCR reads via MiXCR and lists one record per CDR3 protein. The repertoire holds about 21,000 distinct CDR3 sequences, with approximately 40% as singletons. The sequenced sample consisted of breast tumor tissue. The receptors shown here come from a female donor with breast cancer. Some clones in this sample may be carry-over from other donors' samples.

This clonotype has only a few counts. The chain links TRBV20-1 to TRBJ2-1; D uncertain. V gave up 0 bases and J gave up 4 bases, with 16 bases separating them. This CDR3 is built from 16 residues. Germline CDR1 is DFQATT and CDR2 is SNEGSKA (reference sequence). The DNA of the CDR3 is TGCAGTGCTAGAGATCCGCAAGGCCCCTTTTACAATGAGCAGTTCTTC. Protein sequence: CSARDPQGPFYNEQFF.

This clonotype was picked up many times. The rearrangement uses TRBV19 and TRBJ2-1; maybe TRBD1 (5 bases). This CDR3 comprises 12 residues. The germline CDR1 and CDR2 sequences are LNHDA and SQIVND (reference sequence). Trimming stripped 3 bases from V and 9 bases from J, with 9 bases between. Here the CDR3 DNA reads TGTGCCAGTAGTATTAGGGGAATTGAGCAGTTCTTC. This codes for CASSIRGIEQFF.

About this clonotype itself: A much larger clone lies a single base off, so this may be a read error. The CDR3 nucleotides read TGTGCCAGCAGCTGGGACAGGACCGCGACTAGCGGGAGCGCCGGGGAGCTGTCTTTT. This translates into CASSWDRTATSGSAGELSF. This chain uses TRBV11-2 with TRBJ2-2, with 12 bases matching TRBD2. There are 19 residues in the CDR3. Germline V gene sequence: CDR1 SGHAT, CDR2 FQNNGV.

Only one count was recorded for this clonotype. The CDR3 DNA follows: TGTGCCAGCAGATCAGCGGGAGCGGGTACCGGGGAGCTGTTTTTT. Encoded protein: CASRSAGAGTGELFF. The V gene is TRBV2, the J gene TRBJ2-2; 8 nucleotides line up with TRBD2. There are 15 residues in the CDR3. The V and J ends lost 6 bases and 5 bases, in that order; junction bases with no gene match: 8. Germline V gene sequence: CDR1 SNHLY, CDR2 FYNNEI.

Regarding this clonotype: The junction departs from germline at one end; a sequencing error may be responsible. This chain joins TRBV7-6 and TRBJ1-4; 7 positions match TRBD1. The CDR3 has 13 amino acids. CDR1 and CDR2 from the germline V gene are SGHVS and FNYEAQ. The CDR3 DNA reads TGTGCCAGCAGCTTAGTTTCAACTTGGACAGGCGTATTT. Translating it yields CASSLVSTWTGVF.

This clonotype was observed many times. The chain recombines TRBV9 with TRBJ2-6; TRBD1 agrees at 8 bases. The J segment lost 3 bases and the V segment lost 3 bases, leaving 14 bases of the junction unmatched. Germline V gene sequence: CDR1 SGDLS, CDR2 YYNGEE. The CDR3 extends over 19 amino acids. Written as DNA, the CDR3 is TGTGCCAGCAGCGCACCGACGGGACAGGCAAAGGGTGGGGCCAACGTCCTGACTTTC. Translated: CASSAPTGQAKGGANVLTF.

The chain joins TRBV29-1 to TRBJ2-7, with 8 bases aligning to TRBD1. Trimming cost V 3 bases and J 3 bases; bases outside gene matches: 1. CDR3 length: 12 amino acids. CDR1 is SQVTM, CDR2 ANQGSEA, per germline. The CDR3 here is CSVDGTGYEQYF. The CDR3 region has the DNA TGCAGCGTTGACGGGACAGGCTACGAGCAGTACTTC.

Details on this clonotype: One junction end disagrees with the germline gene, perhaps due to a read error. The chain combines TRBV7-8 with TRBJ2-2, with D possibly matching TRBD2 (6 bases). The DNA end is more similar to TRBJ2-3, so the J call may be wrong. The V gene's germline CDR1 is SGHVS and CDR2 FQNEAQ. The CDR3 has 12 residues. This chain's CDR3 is CASSGGAEEQYF. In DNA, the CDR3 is TGCGCCAGCAGCGGAGGGGCCGAGGAGCAGTATTTT.

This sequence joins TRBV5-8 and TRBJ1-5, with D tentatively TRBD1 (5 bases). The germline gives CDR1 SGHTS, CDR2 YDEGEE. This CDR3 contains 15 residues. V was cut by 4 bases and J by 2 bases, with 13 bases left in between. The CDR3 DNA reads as TGTGCCAGCAGCCTAAGGTGGGGGGGCAATCAGCCCCAGCATTTT. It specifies CASSLRWGGNQPQHF.

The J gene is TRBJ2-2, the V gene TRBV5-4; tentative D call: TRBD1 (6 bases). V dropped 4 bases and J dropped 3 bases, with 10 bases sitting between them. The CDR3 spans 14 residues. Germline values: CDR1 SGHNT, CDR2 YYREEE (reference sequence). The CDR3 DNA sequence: TGTGCCAGCAGCAGGACAGACCACACCGGGGAGCTGTTTTTT. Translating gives CASSRTDHTGELFF.

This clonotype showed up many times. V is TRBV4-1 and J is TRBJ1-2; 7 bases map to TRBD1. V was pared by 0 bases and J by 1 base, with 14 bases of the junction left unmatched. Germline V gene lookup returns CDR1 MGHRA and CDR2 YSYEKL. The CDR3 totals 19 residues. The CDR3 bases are TGCGCCAGCAGCCAAGATGGGACGCGTCACAGGGGTCGTAACTATGGCTACACCTTC. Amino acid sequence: CASSQDGTRHRGRNYGYTF.

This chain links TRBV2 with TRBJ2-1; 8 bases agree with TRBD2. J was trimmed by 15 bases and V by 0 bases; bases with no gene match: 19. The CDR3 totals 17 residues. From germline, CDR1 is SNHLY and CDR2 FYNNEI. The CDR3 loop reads CASSEASGWVAGLIGFF. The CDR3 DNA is TGTGCCAGCAGTGAAGCCTCCGGTTGGGTAGCGGGACTTATCGGGTTCTTC.

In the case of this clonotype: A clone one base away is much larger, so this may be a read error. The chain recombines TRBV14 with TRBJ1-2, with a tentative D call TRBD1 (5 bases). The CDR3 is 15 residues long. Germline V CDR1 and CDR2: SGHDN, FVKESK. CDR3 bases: TGTGCCAGCAGCCAAGATATGTGGGGCGCGGGTGGCTCCACCTTC. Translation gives CASSQDMWGAGGSTF. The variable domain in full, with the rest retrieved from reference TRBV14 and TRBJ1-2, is EAGVTQFPSHSVIEKGQTVTLRCDPISGHDNLYWYRRVMGKEIKFLLHFVKESKQDESGMPNNRFLAERTGGTYSTLKVQPAELEDSGVYFCASSQDMWGAGGSTFGSGTRLTVV.

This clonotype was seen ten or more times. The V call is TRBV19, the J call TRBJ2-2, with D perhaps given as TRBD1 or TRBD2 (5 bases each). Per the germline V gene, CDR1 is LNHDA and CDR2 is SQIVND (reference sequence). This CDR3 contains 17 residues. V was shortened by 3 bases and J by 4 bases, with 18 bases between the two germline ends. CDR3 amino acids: CASSIDVAGGGTGELFF. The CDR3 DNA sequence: TGTGCCAGTAGTATTGATGTGGCCGGTGGGGGCACCGGGGAGCTGTTTTTT.

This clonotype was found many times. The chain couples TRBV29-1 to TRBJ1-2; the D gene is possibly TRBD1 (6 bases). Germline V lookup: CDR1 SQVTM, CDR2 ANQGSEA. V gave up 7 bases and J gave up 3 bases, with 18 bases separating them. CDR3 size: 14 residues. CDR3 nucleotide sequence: TGCAGCGCCGGGGGGGGGCAGGGCGACTATGGCTACACCTTC. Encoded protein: CSAGGGQGDYGYTF.

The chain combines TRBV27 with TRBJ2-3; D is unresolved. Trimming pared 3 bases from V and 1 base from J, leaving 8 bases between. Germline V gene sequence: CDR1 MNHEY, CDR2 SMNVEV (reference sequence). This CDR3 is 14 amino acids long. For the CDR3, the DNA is TGTGCCAGCAGTTTGATTATGGGCACAGATACGCAGTATTTT. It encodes CASSLIMGTDTQYF.

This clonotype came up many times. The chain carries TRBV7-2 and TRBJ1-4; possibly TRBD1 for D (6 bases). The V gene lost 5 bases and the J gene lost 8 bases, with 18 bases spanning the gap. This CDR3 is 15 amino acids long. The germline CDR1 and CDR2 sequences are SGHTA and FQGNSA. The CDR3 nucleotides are TGTGCCAGCAGCCCCGCGGGGGGGGCCTGGGAAAAACTGTTTTTT. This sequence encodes CASSPAGGAWEKLFF. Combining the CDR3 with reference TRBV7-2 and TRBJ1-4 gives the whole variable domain GAGVSQSPSNKVTEKGKDVELRCDPISGHTALYWYRQSLGQGLEFLIYFQGNSAPDKSGLPSDRFSAERTGGSVSTLTIQRTQQEDSAVYLCASSPAGGAWEKLFFGSGTQLSVL.

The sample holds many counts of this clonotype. The chain's CDR3 is CASSQGLAVNTGELFF. The CDR3 DNA is TGTGCCAGCAGCCAGGGACTAGCGGTGAACACCGGGGAGCTGTTTTTT. The chain is built from TRBV4-2 and TRBJ2-2; 11 bases fit TRBD2. There are 16 residues in the CDR3. The V segment lost 3 bases and the J segment 1 base; nucleotides outside the gene matches: 1. The germline V gene encodes CDR1 LGHNA and CDR2 YNFKEQ.

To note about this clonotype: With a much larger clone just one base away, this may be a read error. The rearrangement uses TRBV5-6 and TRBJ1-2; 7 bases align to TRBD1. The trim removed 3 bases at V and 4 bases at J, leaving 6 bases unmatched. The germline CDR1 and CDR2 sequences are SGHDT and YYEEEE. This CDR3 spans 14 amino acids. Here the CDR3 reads CASSWGQTGYGYTF. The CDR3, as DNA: TGTGCCAGCAGCTGGGGACAGACGGGCTATGGCTACACCTTC. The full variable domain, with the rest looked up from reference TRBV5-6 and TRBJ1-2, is DAGVTQSPTHLIKTRGQQVTLRCSPKSGHDTVSWYQQALGQGPQFIFQYYEEEERQRGNFPDRFSGHQFPNYSSELNVNALLLGDSALYLCASSWGQTGYGYTFGSGTRLTVV.

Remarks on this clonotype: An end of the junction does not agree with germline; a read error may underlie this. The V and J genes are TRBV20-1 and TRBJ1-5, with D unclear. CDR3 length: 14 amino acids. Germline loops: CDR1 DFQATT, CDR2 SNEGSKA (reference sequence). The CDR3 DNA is TGCAATGCTAGGGCCAGCAGCGGAAATCCGCCCCAGCATTTT. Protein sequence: CNARASSGNPPQHF.